Following are 17 T cell receptor beta chains from one sample sequenced in a study of blood T cell repertoires in COVID-19. The protocol was immunoSEQ multiplex PCR, while the TCRdb copy is restricted to in-frame clones and leaves out a portion. The table includes a few hundred thousand clones, nearly 90% detected once. Sequencing used PBMCs or T cells enriched from blood (not recorded which). The receptor set was obtained from a woman aged 25 to 45 who had recovered from COVID-19.

V and J are TRBV5-1 and TRBJ1-1; no definite D call. Germline V gene data show CDR1 as SGHRS and CDR2 as YFSETQ. Trimming stripped 0 bases from V and 7 bases from J, with 25 bases between. The CDR3 totals 18 residues. The DNA for the CDR3 is TGCGCCAGCAGCTTGGAAGCATTCGGGGTATTCGCGGAGGATGAAGCTTTCTTT. It is translated as CASSLEAFGVFAEDEAFF.

V is TRBV2 and J is TRBJ2-1; possibly TRBD2 for D (6 bases). Per germline, CDR1 SNHLY and CDR2 FYNNEI. CDR3 length: 12 residues. V shed 4 bases and J shed 9 bases, with 10 bases lying between them. CDR3 sequence: CASSGDSGEQFF. CDR3 nucleotides: TGTGCCAGCAGTGGGGACTCCGGTGAGCAGTTCTTC.

The chain has TRBV7-9 and TRBJ1-1, with 7 nucleotides matching TRBD1. V was clipped by 9 bases and J by 4 bases; unmatched bases: 8. The germline CDR1 and CDR2 sequences are SEHNR and FQNEAQ (reference sequence). The CDR3 is 13 amino acids. CDR3 nucleotides: TGTGCCAGTACCATAGGGGGCAGCACTGAAGCTTTCTTT. This encodes CASTIGGSTEAFF.

This sequence joins TRBV6-2 or TRBV6-3 and TRBJ1-5, with 10 bases that match TRBD1. This CDR3 comprises 17 residues. CDR1 MNHEY and CDR2 SVGEGT come from the germline V gene. V dropped 6 bases and J dropped 2; count of bases not matched to a gene: 10. CDR3 nucleotide sequence: TGTGCCAGCAGCCGTCCCGGGACAGGGGCCGGCAATCAGCCCCAGCATTTT. Protein: CASSRPGTGAGNQPQHF.

The chain carries TRBV7-2 and TRBJ1-1; no clear D. Germline CDR1 and CDR2: SGHTA and FQGNSA. The V end was cut by 1 base, the J end by 2 bases, with 11 bases between. This CDR3 has 15 amino acids. The CDR3 region is CASSLGAGRNTEAFF. The CDR3 coding sequence is TGTGCCAGCAGCTTAGGGGCAGGCAGAAACACTGAAGCTTTCTTT.

This chain connects TRBV5-1 to TRBJ2-4; 7 positions agree with TRBD2. Trimming cost V 1 base and J 6 bases; bases outside gene matches: 13. Per the germline V gene, CDR1 is SGHRS and CDR2 is YFSETQ. This CDR3 comprises 17 residues. The CDR3 coding sequence is TGCGCCAGCAGCTTGCGGGCTAGCGGAGATTCGGGAAACATTCAGTACTTC. Translating it yields CASSLRASGDSGNIQYF.

The chain couples TRBV19 to TRBJ1-5, with unresolved D. CDR1 LNHDA and CDR2 SQIVND come from the germline V gene (reference sequence). Trimming stripped 7 bases from V and 2 bases from J, with 12 bases between. The CDR3 covers 14 residues. The CDR3 DNA sequence: TGTGCCAGTAATACAATCGTGGGCAATCAGCCCCAGCATTTT. Its protein is CASNTIVGNQPQHF.

The rearrangement uses TRBV5-1 and TRBJ1-4; 8 positions agree with TRBD1. Germline-derived CDR1 and CDR2 are SGHRS and YFSETQ. The CDR3 loop spans 15 amino acids. Losses at the gene ends were 0 bases for V and 3 bases for J; bases not matched to a gene: 1. The CDR3 sequence is CASSLGTGSNEKLFF. CDR3 nucleotide sequence: TGCGCCAGCAGCTTGGGGACAGGGTCTAATGAAAAACTGTTTTTT.

This clone appeared once. The chain is built from TRBV30 and TRBJ1-2; unclear D gene. The CDR3 runs 13 residues. CDR1 is GTSNPN, CDR2 SVGIG, per germline (reference sequence). V was shortened by 2 bases and J by 4 bases, with 11 bases between the two germline ends. This CDR3 is CAWSTGLPYGYTF. The CDR3 bases are TGTGCCTGGAGTACTGGGCTACCCTATGGCTACACCTTC.

The rearrangement links TRBV25-1 to TRBJ2-7; TRBD2 agrees at 8 bases. Germline lookup yields CDR1 MGHDK and CDR2 SYGVNS. This CDR3 region has 16 residues. The V and J ends lost 1 base and 1 base, in that order; junction bases with no gene match: 6. The CDR3 DNA reads TGTGCCAGCAGTGAATCTCCGGGGGGGCGGTCCTACGAGCAGTACTTC. Amino acids: CASSESPGGRSYEQYF.

As for this clone: One end of the junction does not line up with germline, which may come from a read error. This chain links TRBV19 with TRBJ1-5; TRBD1 matches at 8 bases. Germline loops: CDR1 LNHDA, CDR2 SQIVND (reference sequence). This CDR3 contains 15 residues. CDR3 in amino acids: CASIIGTGANQPQHF. CDR3 nucleotides: TGTGCCAGTATTATAGGGACAGGAGCTAATCAGCCCCAGCATTTT.

The chain combines TRBV2 with TRBJ2-2, with D hard to call. V was trimmed by 0 bases and J by 2 bases, leaving 7 bases between them. The CDR3 contains 15 residues. Germline V gene lookup returns CDR1 SNHLY and CDR2 FYNNEI. CDR3 amino acids: CASSEAPGNTGELFF. CDR3 coding DNA: TGTGCCAGCAGTGAAGCTCCCGGTAACACCGGGGAGCTGTTTTTT.

J is TRBJ1-5 and V is TRBV3-1 (or the pseudogene TRBV3-2), with a weak D call TRBD1 (5 bases). CDR1 and CDR2 from the germline V gene are LGHDT and YNNKEL (reference sequence). Between the trimmed V and J ends, which lost 4 bases and 9 bases, there was a span of 10 bases. The CDR3 is 12 amino acids. CDR3 DNA: TGTGCCAGCAGCCTCGGCGGGGGGCCCCAGCATTTT. This codes for CASSLGGGPQHF.

In this sample, this clone turned up a few times. The chain carries TRBV4-2 and TRBJ2-1; D remains ambiguous. Trimming removed 1 base from V and 0 bases from J, with 16 bases in between. CDR1 is LGHNA, CDR2 YNFKEQ, per germline. There are 18 residues in the CDR3. CDR3 DNA: TGTGCCAGCAGCCAAGGTGGTTCCTCCCGGAGCTCCTACAATGAGCAGTTCTTC. As protein: CASSQGGSSRSSYNEQFF.

This chain uses TRBV4-3 with TRBJ2-1, with 7 nucleotides matching TRBD1. Germline V CDR1 and CDR2: LGHNA, YSLEER. CDR3 size: 15 residues. Trimming at V came to 0 bases and at J to 6 bases, leaving 5 bases not matched to a gene. The chain's CDR3 is CASSQDDHRGNEQFF. In nucleotides, the CDR3 is TGCGCCAGCAGCCAAGATGATCACAGGGGCAATGAGCAGTTCTTC.

This clone appeared many times. The V and J genes are TRBV6-5 and TRBJ1-1; TRBD1 matches 8 bases. CDR3 length: 13 amino acids. The germline V gene has CDR1 MNHEY and CDR2 SVGAGI. After removal of 6 bases from V and 1 base from J, the junction contained 1 base not matched to a gene. This CDR3 reads CASRQGGNTEAFF. Here the CDR3 DNA reads TGTGCCAGCAGACAGGGGGGGAACACTGAAGCTTTCTTT.

This rearrangement joins TRBV7-2 to TRBJ1-6; D is ambiguous. The ends were cut back, 5 bases at V and 0 bases at J, with 11 bases in the middle. CDR1 is SGHTA, CDR2 FQGNSA, per germline. The CDR3 has 16 amino acids. DNA of the CDR3: TGTGCCAGCAGCCCCCGGGTCAGCTCCTATAATTCACCCCTCCACTTT. Translation gives CASSPRVSSYNSPLHF. The complete variable domain, with remaining parts taken from reference TRBV7-2 and TRBJ1-6, reads GAGVSQSPSNKVTEKGKDVELRCDPISGHTALYWYRQSLGQGLEFLIYFQGNSAPDKSGLPSDRFSAERTGGSVSTLTIQRTQQEDSAVYLCASSPRVSSYNSPLHFGNGTRLTVT.